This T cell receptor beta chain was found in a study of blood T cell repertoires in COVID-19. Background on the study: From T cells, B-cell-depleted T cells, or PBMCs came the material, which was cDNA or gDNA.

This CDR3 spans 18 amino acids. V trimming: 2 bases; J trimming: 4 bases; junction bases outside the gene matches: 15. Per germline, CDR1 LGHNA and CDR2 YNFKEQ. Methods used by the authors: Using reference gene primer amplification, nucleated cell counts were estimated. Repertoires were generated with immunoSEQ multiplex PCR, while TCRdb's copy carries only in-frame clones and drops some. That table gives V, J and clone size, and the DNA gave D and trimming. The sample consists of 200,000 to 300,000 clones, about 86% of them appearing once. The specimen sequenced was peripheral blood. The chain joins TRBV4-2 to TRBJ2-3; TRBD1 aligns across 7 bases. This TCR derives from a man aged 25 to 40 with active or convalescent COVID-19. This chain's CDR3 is CASSQHTGGRQGPDTQYF. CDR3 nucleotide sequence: TGTGCCAGCAGCCAACACACCGGTGGCAGACAGGGTCCAGATACGCAGTATTTT.